These 2 T cell receptor beta chains were all obtained from the same sample, sequenced in a study of blood T cell repertoires in COVID-19. This table comes from immunoSEQ multiplex PCR, and its TCRdb copy is limited to in-frame clones, with some not included. The sample holds approximately 500,000 clones, nearly 90% seen once. Sequencing used peripheral blood. These receptors all stem from a man between 18 and 29 years old with COVID-19, enrolled during active disease.

V gene TRBV27 combines with J gene TRBJ2-7; D is possibly TRBD2 (5 bases). The CDR3 runs to 15 residues. Germline assignment: CDR1 MNHEY and CDR2 SMNVEV (reference sequence). Trimming cost V 4 bases and J 3 bases, with 16 bases left between them. CDR3 coding DNA: TGTGCCAGCAGTTCGTCAGGACTCTCCCGCTACGAGCAGTACTTC. Amino acids: CASSSSGLSRYEQYF.

This clone was counted only a few times. The CDR3 is CASNQARRTDTQYF. In nucleotides, the CDR3 is TGTGCCAGTAATCAAGCGAGACGCACAGATACGCAGTATTTT. This chain links TRBV19 with TRBJ2-3; D is ambiguous. Per germline, CDR1 LNHDA and CDR2 SQIVND (reference sequence). Trimming cost V 7 bases and J 1 base, with 12 bases left between them. The CDR3 has 14 residues.